This T cell receptor beta chain was documented in a study of cytotoxic CD8 clonotypes in ibrutinib-treated CLL. General study findings and limits: Patients showed higher baseline clonality than age-matched healthy donors, and it tracked circulating CD8+ T-cell counts. Public clonotypes, found uncommonly, either contracted or stayed stable on treatment.

Produced via immunoSEQ multiplex PCR; TCRdb's table is partial and in-frame only. The table has 250,000 to 350,000 clones, approximately 79% seen once. A remark on this clone: The antigen is unknown.

Germline V gene data show CDR1 as SGHDT and CDR2 as YYEEEE. The J segment lost 0 bases and the V segment lost 0 bases, leaving 8 bases of the junction unmatched. The length of the CDR3 is 18 residues. The TCR originated in a human donor with chronic lymphocytic leukemia. Source: PBMCs, taken at disease progression, from a patient treated with ibrutinib. This chain links TRBV5-6 with TRBJ2-7, with TRBD1 identical over 11 bases. This CDR3 reads CASSLGTGGAFDSYEQYF. The CDR3 bases are TGTGCCAGCAGCTTGGGGACAGGGGGCGCGTTCGACTCCTACGAGCAGTACTTC.